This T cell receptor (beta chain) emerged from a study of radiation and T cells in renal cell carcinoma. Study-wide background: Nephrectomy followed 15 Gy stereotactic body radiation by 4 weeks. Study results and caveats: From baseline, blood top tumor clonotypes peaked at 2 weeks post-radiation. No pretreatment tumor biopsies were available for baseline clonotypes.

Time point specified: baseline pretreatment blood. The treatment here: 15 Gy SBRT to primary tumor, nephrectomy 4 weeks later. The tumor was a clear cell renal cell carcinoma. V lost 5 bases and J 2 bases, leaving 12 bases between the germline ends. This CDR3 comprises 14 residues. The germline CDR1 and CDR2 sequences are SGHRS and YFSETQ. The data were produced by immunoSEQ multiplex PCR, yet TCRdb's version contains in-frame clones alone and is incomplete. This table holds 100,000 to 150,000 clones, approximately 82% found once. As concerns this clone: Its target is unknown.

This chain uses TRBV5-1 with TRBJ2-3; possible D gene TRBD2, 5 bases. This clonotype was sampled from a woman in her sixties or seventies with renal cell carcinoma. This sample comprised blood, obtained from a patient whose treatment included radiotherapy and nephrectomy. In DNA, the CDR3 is TGCGCCAGCAGGGAGGCGCCCCACACAGATACGCAGTATTTT. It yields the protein CASREAPHTDTQYF.